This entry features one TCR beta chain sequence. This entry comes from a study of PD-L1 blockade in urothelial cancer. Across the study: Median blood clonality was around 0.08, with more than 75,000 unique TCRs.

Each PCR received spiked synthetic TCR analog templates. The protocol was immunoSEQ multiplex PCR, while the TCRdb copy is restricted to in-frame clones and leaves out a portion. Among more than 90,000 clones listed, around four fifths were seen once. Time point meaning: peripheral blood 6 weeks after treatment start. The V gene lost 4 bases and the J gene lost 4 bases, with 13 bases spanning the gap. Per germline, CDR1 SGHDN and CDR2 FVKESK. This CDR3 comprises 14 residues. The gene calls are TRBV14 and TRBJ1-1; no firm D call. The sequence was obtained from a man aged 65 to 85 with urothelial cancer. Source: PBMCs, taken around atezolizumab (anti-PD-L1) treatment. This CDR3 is CASSPAPGGTEAFF. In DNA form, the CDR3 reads TGTGCCAGCAGCCCTGCTCCGGGAGGCACTGAAGCTTTCTTT.